The present TCR beta chain was sequenced within a study of cytomegalovirus exposure and HLA in healthy donors. The study, taken as a whole, reports: Among donors in an Asian-associated ancestry cluster, a later analysis reportedly found fewer N-insertions than the approximately 700-donor mean. Listed as cytomegalovirus-associated were 150 to 200 TCR beta chains. The likely origin of a cluster of highly shared sequence variants was a sequencing artifact.

Comment on this clone: Its antigen is not identified.

PCR amplification relied on 60 Vbeta primers (plus 13 Jbeta primers). Sequenced by immunoSEQ multiplex PCR; TCRdb stores in-frame clones only, minus some. Found here are fewer than 150,000 clones; the top ten clones hold 2.7%. Trimming took 11 bases from V and 6 from J, leaving 8 bases between them. This CDR3 contains 10 residues. Per the germline V gene, CDR1 is WNHNN and CDR2 is SYGVQD (reference sequence). The clonotype originates from a man aged 40-55 years in good health and CMV-seronegative. Sequencing was carried out using PBMCs. The V call is TRBV10-1, the J call TRBJ1-5, with D hard to call. The CDR3 reads CAPLRQPQHF. DNA for the CDR3: TGCGCCCCCCTTCGTCAGCCCCAGCATTTT.